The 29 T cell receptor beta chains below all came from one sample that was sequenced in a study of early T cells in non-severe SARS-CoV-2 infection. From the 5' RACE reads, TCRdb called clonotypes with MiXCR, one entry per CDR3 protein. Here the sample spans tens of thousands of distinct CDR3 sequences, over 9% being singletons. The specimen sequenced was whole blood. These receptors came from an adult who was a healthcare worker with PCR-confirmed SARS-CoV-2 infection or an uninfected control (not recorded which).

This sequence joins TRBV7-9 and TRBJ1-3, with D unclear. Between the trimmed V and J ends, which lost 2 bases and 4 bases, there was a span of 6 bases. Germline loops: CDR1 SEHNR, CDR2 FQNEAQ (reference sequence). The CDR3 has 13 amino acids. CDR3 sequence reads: CASSLNSGNTIYF. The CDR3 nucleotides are TGTGCCAGCAGCTTAAACAGCGGAAACACCATATATTTT.

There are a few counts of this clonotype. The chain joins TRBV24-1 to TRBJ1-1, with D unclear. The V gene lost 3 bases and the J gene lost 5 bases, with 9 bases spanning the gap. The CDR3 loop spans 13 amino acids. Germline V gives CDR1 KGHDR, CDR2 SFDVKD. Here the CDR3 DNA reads TGTGCCACCAGTGATGTGTCTAGGACTGAAGCTTTCTTT. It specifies CATSDVSRTEAFF.

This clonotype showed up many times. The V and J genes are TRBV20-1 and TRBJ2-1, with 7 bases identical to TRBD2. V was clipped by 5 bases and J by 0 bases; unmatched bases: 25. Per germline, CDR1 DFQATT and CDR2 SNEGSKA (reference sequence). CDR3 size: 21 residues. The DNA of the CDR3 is TGCAGTGCTTCTGGGCTAGCGGCACCCAAAACTGGGATGAACTCCTACAATGAGCAGTTCTTC. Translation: CSASGLAAPKTGMNSYNEQFF.

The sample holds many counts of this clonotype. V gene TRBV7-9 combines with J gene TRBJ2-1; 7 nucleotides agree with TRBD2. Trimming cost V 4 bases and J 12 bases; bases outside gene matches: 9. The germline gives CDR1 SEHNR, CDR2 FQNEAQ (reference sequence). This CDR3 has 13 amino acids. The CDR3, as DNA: TGTGCCAGCAGCTCCGCCGGGAGGTTCGGGCAGTTCTTC. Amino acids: CASSSAGRFGQFF.

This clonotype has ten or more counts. The CDR3 DNA sequence: TGTGCCAGCAGTTCCCGACAGGGAGGAAGGTCCGGGGAGCTGTTTTTT. This translates into CASSSRQGGRSGELFF. This chain connects TRBV28 to TRBJ2-2, with a possible D match to TRBD1 (7 bases). This CDR3 comprises 16 residues. CDR1 and CDR2 from the germline V gene are MDHEN and SYDVKM. V was cut by 4 bases and J by 6 bases, with 18 bases left in between. Based on the CDR3 plus reference TRBV28 and TRBJ2-2, the full variable domain is DVKVTQSSRYLVKRTGEKVFLECVQDMDHENMFWYRQDPGLGLRLIYFSYDVKMKEKGDIPEGYSVSREKKERFSLILESASTNQTSMYLCASSSRQGGRSGELFFGEGSRLTVL.

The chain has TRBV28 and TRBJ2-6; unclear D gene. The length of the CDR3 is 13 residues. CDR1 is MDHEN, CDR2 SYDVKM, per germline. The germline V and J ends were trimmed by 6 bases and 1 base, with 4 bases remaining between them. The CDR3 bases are TGTGCCAGCAGCCTTTCTGGGGCCAACGTCCTGACTTTC. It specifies CASSLSGANVLTF.

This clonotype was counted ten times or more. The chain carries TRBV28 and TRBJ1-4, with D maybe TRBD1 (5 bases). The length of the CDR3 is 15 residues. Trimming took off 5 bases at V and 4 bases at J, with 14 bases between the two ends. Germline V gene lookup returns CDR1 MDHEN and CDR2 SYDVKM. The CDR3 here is CASSPWDRRNEKLFF. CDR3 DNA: TGTGCCAGCAGTCCCTGGGACCGACGTAATGAAAAACTGTTTTTT.

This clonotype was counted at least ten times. The CDR3, as DNA: TGCAGTGCTAGAGAAGGGGGTTTGAAGGGTGGCTCCTACAATGAGCAGTTCTTC. Translation: CSAREGGLKGGSYNEQFF. This rearrangement joins TRBV20-1 to TRBJ2-1; the D gene is possibly TRBD1 (6 bases). Trimming left V 0 bases short and J 0 bases short, with 18 bases between. The CDR3 runs 18 residues. Germline CDR1 and CDR2: DFQATT and SNEGSKA (reference sequence).

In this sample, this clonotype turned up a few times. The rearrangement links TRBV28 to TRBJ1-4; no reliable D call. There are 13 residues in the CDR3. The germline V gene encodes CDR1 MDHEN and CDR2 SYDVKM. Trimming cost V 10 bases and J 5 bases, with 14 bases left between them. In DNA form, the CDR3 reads TGTGCCACCATGAGCCCCACGAATGAAAAACTGTTTTTT. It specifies CATMSPTNEKLFF.

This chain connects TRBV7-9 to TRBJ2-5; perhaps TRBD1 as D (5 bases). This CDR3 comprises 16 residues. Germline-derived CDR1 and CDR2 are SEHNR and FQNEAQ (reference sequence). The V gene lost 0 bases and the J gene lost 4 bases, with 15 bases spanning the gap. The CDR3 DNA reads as TGTGCCAGCAGCTTAGCGCACCAGGGTTACGCAGAGACCCAGTACTTC. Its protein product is CASSLAHQGYAETQYF.

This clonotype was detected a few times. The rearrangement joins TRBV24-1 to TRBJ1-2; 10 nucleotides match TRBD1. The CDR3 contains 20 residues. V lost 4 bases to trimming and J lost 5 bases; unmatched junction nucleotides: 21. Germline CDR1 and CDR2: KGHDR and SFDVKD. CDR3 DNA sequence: TGTGCCACCAGTGAGGCCTCGCTAGGGACAGGGGATTCCGCCGGGTATGGCTACACCTTC. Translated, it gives CATSEASLGTGDSAGYGYTF.

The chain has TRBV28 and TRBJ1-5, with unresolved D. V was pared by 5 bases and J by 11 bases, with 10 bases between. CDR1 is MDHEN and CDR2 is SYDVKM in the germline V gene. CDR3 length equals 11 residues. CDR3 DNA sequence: TGTGCCAGCAGTCTCATGAGAGCCCAGCATTTT. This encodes CASSLMRAQHF.

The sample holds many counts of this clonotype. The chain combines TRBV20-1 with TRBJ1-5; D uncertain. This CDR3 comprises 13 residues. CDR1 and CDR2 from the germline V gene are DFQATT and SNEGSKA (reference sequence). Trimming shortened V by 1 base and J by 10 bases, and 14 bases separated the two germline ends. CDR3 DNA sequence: TGCAGTGCTAGAGTTCCGGGCAACGAACCCCAGCATTTT. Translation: CSARVPGNEPQHF.

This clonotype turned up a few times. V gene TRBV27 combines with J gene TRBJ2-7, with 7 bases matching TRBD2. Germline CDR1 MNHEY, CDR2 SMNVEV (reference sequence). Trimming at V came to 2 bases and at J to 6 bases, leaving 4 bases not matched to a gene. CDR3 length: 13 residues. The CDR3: CASSLAGAGEQYF. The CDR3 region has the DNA TGTGCCAGCAGTTTAGCGGGAGCGGGCGAGCAGTACTTC.

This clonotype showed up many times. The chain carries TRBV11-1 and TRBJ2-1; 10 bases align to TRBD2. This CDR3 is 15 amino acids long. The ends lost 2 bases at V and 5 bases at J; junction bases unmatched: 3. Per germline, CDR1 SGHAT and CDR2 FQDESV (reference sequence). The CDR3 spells CASSLSGLANNEQFF. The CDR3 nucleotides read TGTGCCAGCAGCTTATCGGGACTAGCGAACAATGAGCAGTTCTTC.

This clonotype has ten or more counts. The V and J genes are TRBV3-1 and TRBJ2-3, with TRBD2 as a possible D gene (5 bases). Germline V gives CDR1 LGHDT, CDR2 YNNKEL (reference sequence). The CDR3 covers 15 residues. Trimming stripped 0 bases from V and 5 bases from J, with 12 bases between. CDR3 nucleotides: TGTGCCAGCAGCCAAGATTGGGGTGGAGGAGATACGCAGTATTTT. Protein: CASSQDWGGGDTQYF.

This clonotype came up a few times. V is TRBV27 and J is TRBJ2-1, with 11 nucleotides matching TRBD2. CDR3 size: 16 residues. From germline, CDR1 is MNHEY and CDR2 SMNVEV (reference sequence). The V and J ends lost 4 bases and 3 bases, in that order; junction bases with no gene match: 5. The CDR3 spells CASSSQTSGNYNEQFF. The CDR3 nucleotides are TGTGCCAGCAGTTCCCAGACTAGCGGGAACTACAATGAGCAGTTCTTC.

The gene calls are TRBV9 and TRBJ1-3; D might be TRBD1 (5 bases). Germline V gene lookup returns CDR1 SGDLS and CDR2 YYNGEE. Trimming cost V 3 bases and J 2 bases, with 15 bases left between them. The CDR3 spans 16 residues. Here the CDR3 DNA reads TGTGCCAGCAGCGGTGTAGAAGGGGTAACTGGAAACACCATATATTTT. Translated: CASSGVEGVTGNTIYF.

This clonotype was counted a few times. The CDR3 nucleotides read TGCGCCAGCAGCTCAGAAGATACGCAGTATTTT. The encoded protein is CASSSEDTQYF. The J gene is TRBJ2-3, the V gene TRBV5-1; D gene uncertain. Germline V CDR1 and CDR2: SGHRS, YFSETQ. Trimming pared 3 bases from V and 5 bases from J, leaving 4 bases between. The CDR3 contains 11 residues.

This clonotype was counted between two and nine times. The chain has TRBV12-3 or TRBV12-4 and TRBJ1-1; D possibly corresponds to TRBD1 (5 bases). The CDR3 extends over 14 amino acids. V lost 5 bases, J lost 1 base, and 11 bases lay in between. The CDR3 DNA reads TGTGCCAGCAGTCCGGGACCGGAGAACACTGAAGCTTTCTTT. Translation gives CASSPGPENTEAFF.

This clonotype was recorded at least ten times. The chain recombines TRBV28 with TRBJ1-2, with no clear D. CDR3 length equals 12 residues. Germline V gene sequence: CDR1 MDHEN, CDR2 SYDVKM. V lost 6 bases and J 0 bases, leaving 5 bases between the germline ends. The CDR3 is CASSPANYGYTF. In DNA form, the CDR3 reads TGTGCCAGCAGCCCAGCTAACTATGGCTACACCTTC.

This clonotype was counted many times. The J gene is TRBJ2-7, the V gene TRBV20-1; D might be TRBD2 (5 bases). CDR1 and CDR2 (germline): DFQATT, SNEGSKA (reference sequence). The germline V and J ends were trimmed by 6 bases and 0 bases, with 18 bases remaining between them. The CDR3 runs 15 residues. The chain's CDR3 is CSAPRAVGSSYEQYF. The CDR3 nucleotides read TGCAGTGCCCCCCGGGCCGTAGGGAGCTCCTACGAGCAGTACTTC.

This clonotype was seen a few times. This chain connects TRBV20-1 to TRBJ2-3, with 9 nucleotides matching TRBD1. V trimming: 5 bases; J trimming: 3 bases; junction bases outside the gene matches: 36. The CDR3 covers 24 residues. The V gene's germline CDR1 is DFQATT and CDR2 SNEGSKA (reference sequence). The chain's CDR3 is CSADRRKYRVDRGVTSPRTDTQYF. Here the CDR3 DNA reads TGCAGTGCTGATCGACGAAAATACCGAGTTGACAGGGGGGTTACCAGTCCTCGTACAGATACGCAGTATTTT.

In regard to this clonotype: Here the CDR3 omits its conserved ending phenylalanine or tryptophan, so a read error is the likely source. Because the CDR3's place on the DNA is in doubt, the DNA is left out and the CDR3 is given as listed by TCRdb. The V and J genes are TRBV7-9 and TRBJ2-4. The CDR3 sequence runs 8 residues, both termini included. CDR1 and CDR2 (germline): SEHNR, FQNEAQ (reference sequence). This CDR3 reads CASSLLPS.

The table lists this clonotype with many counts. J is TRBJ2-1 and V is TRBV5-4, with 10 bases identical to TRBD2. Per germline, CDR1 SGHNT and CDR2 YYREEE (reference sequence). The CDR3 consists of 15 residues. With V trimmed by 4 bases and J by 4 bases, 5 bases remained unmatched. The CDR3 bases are TGTGCCAGCAGCCCGGGGACTAGCGAATACAATGAGCAGTTCTTC. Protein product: CASSPGTSEYNEQFF.

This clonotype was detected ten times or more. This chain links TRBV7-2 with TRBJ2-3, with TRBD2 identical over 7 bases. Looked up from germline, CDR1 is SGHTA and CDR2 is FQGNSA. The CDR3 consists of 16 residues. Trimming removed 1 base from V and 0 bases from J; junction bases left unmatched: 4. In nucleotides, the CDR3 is TGTGCCAGCAGCTTAGGAAGCGGGGCTAGCACAGATACGCAGTATTTT. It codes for CASSLGSGASTDTQYF.

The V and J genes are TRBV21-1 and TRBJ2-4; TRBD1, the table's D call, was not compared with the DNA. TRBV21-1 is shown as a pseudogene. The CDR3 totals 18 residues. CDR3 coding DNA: TGTGCCAGCAGCAAAGGGGACAGGGGGTTCGGAACCAAAAACATTCAGTACTTC. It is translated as CASSKGDRGFGTKNIQYF.

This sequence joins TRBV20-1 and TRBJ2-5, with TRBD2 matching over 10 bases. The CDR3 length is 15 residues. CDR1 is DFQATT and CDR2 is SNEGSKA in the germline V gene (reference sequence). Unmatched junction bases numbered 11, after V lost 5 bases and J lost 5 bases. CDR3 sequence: CSAPGQGTSVETQYF. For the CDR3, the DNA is TGCAGTGCTCCCGGCCAGGGGACTAGCGTGGAGACCCAGTACTTC.

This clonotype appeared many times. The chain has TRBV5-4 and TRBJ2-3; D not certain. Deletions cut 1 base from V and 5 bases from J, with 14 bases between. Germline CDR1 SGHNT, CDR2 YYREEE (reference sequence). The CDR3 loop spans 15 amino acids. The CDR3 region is CASSLSSALRDTQYF. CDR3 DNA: TGTGCCAGCAGCTTGTCGTCAGCTCTTAGAGATACGCAGTATTTT. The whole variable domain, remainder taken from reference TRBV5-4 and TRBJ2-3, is ETGVTQSPTHLIKTRGQQVTLRCSSQSGHNTVSWYQQALGQGPQFIFQYYREEENGRGNFPPRFSGLQFPNYSSELNVNALELDDSALYLCASSLSSALRDTQYFGPGTRLTVL.